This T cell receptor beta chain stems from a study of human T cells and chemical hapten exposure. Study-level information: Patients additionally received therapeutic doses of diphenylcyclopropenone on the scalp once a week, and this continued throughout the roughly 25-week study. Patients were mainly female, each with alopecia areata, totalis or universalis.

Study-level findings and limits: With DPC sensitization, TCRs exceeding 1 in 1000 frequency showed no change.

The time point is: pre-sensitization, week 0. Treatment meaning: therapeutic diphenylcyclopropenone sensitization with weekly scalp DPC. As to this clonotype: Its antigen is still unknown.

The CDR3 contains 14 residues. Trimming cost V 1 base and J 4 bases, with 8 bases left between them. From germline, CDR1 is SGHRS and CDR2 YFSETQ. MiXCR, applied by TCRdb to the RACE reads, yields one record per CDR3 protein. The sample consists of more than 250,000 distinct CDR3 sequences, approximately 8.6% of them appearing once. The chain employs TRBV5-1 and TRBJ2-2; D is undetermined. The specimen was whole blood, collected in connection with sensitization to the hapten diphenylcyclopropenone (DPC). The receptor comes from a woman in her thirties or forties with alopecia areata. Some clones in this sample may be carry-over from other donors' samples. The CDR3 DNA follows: TGCGCCAGCAGCTTGAAATTCGGCACCGGGGAGCTGTTTTTT. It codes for CASSLKFGTGELFF.